Listed below are T cell receptor beta chains from one sample, sequenced in a study of cytomegalovirus exposure and HLA in healthy donors. Sequencing was performed with immunoSEQ multiplex PCR; in TCRdb, only in-frame clones are kept and a portion is missing. The table records roughly 230,000 clones, around nine tenths of them present only once. The sequencing sample was made of PBMCs. These TCRs come from a girl aged 2 to 10 in good health and CMV-seronegative. Both conserved end residues are part of each CDR3. Fields, in order: CDR3 length, V gene, J gene, D gene, CDR3 protein. The D gene is left open where the match is weak.

len: 14; v_gene: TRBV27; j_gene: TRBJ2-7; d_gene: TRBD2; CDR3aa: CASSLAGGPHEQYF
len: 14; v_gene: TRBV6-1; j_gene: TRBJ2-1; d_gene: -; CDR3aa: CASDGGGPQHEQFF
len: 14; v_gene: TRBV18; j_gene: TRBJ1-2; d_gene: TRBD1; CDR3aa: CASSSQGADYGYTF
len: 16; v_gene: TRBV27; j_gene: TRBJ2-7; d_gene: -; CDR3aa: CASSLSGRGFAYEQYF
len: 17; v_gene: TRBV19; j_gene: TRBJ2-1; d_gene: TRBD2; CDR3aa: CASSMGVSGRTYNEQFF
len: 14; v_gene: TRBV5-6; j_gene: TRBJ1-1; d_gene: TRBD1; CDR3aa: CASTFTQGITEAFF
len: 15; v_gene: TRBV15; j_gene: TRBJ1-1; d_gene: -; CDR3aa: CATSRGGFESTEAFF
len: 15; v_gene: TRBV15; j_gene: TRBJ2-1; d_gene: TRBD2; CDR3aa: CATSSGGRAYNEQFF
len: 14; v_gene: TRBV11-2; j_gene: TRBJ2-7; d_gene: TRBD1; CDR3aa: CASSLGTGGYEQYF
len: 11; v_gene: TRBV27; j_gene: TRBJ1-1; d_gene: -; CDR3aa: CASSSGLEAFF
len: 12; v_gene: TRBV6-5; j_gene: TRBJ1-2; d_gene: TRBD1; CDR3aa: CAIKSTGVGYTF
len: 13; v_gene: TRBV5-5; j_gene: TRBJ1-2; d_gene: -; CDR3aa: CASSLEGDYGYTF
len: 19; v_gene: TRBV5-4; j_gene: TRBJ1-3; d_gene: TRBD1; CDR3aa: CASSPGTGGFGSSGNTIYF
len: 14; v_gene: TRBV6-1; j_gene: TRBJ1-4; d_gene: TRBD1; CDR3aa: CASRSQGANEKLFF
len: 12; v_gene: TRBV27; j_gene: TRBJ2-7; d_gene: -; CDR3aa: CASTGHSYEQYF
len: 12; v_gene: TRBV30; j_gene: TRBJ1-2; d_gene: TRBD1; CDR3aa: CAWNRGLGGYTF
len: 14; v_gene: TRBV27; j_gene: TRBJ1-2; d_gene: -; CDR3aa: CASSLSGAYYGYTF
len: 14; v_gene: TRBV7-3; j_gene: TRBJ1-3; d_gene: -; CDR3aa: CASSLTHSGNTIYF
len: 14; v_gene: TRBV19; j_gene: TRBJ1-2; d_gene: -; CDR3aa: CASSISGILYGYTF
len: 14; v_gene: TRBV7-9; j_gene: TRBJ2-5; d_gene: -; CDR3aa: CSSSLTGLQETQYF
len: 11; v_gene: TRBV7-2; j_gene: TRBJ2-7; d_gene: -; CDR3aa: CASSPSYEQYF
len: 19; v_gene: TRBV27; j_gene: TRBJ2-5; d_gene: TRBD2; CDR3aa: CASSSLPGLAGGDGKTQYF
len: 16; v_gene: TRBV11-2; j_gene: TRBJ2-1; d_gene: -; CDR3aa: CASSPRGSFLYNEQFF
len: 13; v_gene: TRBV5-1; j_gene: TRBJ2-3; d_gene: -; CDR3aa: CASHKGGPDTQYF
len: 13; v_gene: TRBV6-5; j_gene: TRBJ1-2; d_gene: TRBD1; CDR3aa: CASSPTGDYGYTF
len: 13; v_gene: TRBV2; j_gene: TRBJ1-6; d_gene: TRBD1; CDR3aa: CASRGQVNSPLHF
len: 14; v_gene: TRBV5-6; j_gene: TRBJ1-1; d_gene: -; CDR3aa: CASSHMDRNTEAFF
len: 12; v_gene: TRBV10-3; j_gene: TRBJ2-7; d_gene: TRBD1; CDR3aa: CATATGVYEQYF
len: 13; v_gene: TRBV7-3; j_gene: TRBJ1-1; d_gene: -; CDR3aa: CASSLFGDTEAFF